This TCR beta chain was captured in a study of CD8+ T cells in alopecia areata. CDR3 length: 13 amino acids. Germline lookup yields CDR1 MNHNY and CDR2 SVGAGI (reference sequence). Trimming took 2 bases from V and 4 from J; bases not matched to a gene: 0. Researchers gathered lesional scalp punch biopsies and peripheral blood from patients with alopecia areata. RNA extraction was followed by reverse transcription into cDNA, which acted as the sequencing template. Profiled with immunoSEQ multiplex PCR; TCRdb holds only in-frame clones, not every one. The data contain tens of thousands of clones, roughly 57% of them singletons.

Material: CD8+ T cells sorted from blood, obtained at week 0. This TCR derives from a human donor with alopecia areata. This chain uses TRBV6-6 with TRBJ2-5; 8 bases fit TRBD1. Written as DNA, the CDR3 is TGTGCCAGCAGTTACGGGACAGGAGAGACCCAGTACTTC. This translates into CASSYGTGETQYF.